A single TCR beta chain is shown here with its context. This sample was taken from a study of blood T cell repertoires in COVID-19. Study-wide background: Acute and convalescent COVID-19 samples came from the United States, Italy and Spain. T cells, B-cell-depleted T cells, or PBMCs provided the cDNA or gDNA that served as material.

In the authors' methods: Amplification of reference gene primers provided the estimated nucleated cell counts. The data were produced by immunoSEQ multiplex PCR, yet TCRdb's version contains in-frame clones alone and is incomplete. Clone size and the V and J calls come from that table; the DNA yielded D and trimming. The data show approximately 130,000 clones, with 65% to 90% seen just once and 8% to 9.5% held by the top ten. Trimming took off 1 base at V and 6 bases at J, with 15 bases between the two ends. This CDR3 comprises 15 residues. Germline loops: CDR1 MNHEY, CDR2 SVGEGT. This TCR derives from a woman aged 60-75 years with active or convalescent COVID-19. Sequenced material: peripheral blood. V is TRBV6-2 or TRBV6-3 and J is TRBJ1-1; a weak D match, TRBD1 (5 bases). This CDR3 reads CASSYWGPGSAEAFF. Here the CDR3 DNA reads TGTGCCAGCAGTTACTGGGGCCCCGGGAGCGCTGAAGCTTTCTTT.